This T cell receptor (beta chain) was documented in a study of T-cell memory formation after mild COVID-19. Whole-study findings and limits: The study found balanced CD4/CD8 in clones contracting day 15 to 85 and a CD4+ lean in later expanders.

Constant-segment primers served in 5'RACE that generated TCR alpha and TCR beta cDNA libraries bearing sample barcodes and UMIs. TCRdb redid the calling of the 5' RACE reads with MiXCR, one entry per CDR3 protein. The sample consists of 400,000 to 450,000 distinct CDR3 sequences, about a sixth of them appearing once. As to this clonotype: The target antigen is unknown.

Sequenced: PBMCs or a T cell subset sorted from them (not recorded which). This TCR was recovered from a man younger than 35 who had mild COVID-19 (a few samples of this study predate the infection). Cell type and time point are not known.

The CDR3 spells CANFPPQLGGSTDTQYF. The CDR3 bases are TGTGCCAACTTTCCCCCGCAATTGGGGGGCTCCACAGATACGCAGTATTTT. The V gene is TRBV21-1, the J gene TRBJ2-3; TRBD1, the D gene given by the table, was not confirmed from the DNA. TRBV21-1 has pseudogene status. This CDR3 comprises 17 residues.